Below are 8 T cell receptor beta chains sequenced from a single sample in a study of siplizumab effects on memory and regulatory T cells. This table comes from immunoSEQ multiplex PCR, and its TCRdb copy is limited to in-frame clones, with some not included. The sample carries under 85,000 clones, over 70% recorded once. The sample consisted of Tregs sorted from blood. All receptors derive from a human donor in good health.

The rearrangement joins TRBV28 to TRBJ2-3, with a possible D match to TRBD2 (6 bases). The CDR3 is made up of 15 amino acids. Between the trimmed V and J ends, which lost 2 bases and 5 bases, there was a span of 14 bases. Per the germline V gene, CDR1 is MDHEN and CDR2 is SYDVKM. The CDR3 loop reads CASSLGGLLVDTQYF. As DNA, the CDR3 is TGTGCCAGCAGTTTAGGAGGGTTACTTGTAGATACGCAGTATTTT.

This clone turned up a few times. The chain links TRBV7-6 to TRBJ2-1; D may correspond to TRBD1 or TRBD2 (5 bases each). Germline V CDR1 and CDR2: SGHVS, FNYEAQ. CDR3 length equals 17 residues. Trimming removed 0 bases from V and 5 bases from J, with 17 bases in between. The CDR3 reads CASSLADMGTGNNEQFF. The CDR3 bases are TGTGCCAGCAGCTTAGCCGACATGGGGACGGGGAACAATGAGCAGTTCTTC.

The V call is TRBV7-2, the J call TRBJ2-1, with 7 bases that match TRBD1. The CDR3 sequence is 16 residues long. Looked up from germline, CDR1 is SGHTA and CDR2 is FQGNSA. The trim removed 0 bases at V and 6 bases at J, leaving 8 bases unmatched. The CDR3 DNA follows: TGTGCCAGCAGCTTAGCAGGGCAGGGGGTTGGCAATGAGCAGTTCTTC. It specifies CASSLAGQGVGNEQFF. The variable domain in full, with the rest retrieved from reference TRBV7-2 and TRBJ2-1, is GAGVSQSPSNKVTEKGKDVELRCDPISGHTALYWYRQSLGQGLEFLIYFQGNSAPDKSGLPSDRFSAERTGGSVSTLTIQRTQQEDSAVYLCASSLAGQGVGNEQFFGPGTRLTVL.

This chain connects TRBV5-4 to TRBJ2-1; D remains unclear. This CDR3 comprises 12 residues. V was trimmed by 1 base and J by 6 bases, leaving 5 bases between them. CDR1 SGHNT and CDR2 YYREEE come from the germline V gene (reference sequence). The CDR3, as DNA: TGTGCCAGCAGCTTGCCCGGCAATGAGCAGTTCTTC. Translating it yields CASSLPGNEQFF.

This chain joins TRBV7-9 and TRBJ1-1; TRBD1 is a possible D gene (6 bases). The CDR3 contains 15 residues. Germline V gene data show CDR1 as SEHNR and CDR2 as FQNEAQ (reference sequence). V shed 3 bases and J shed 0 bases, with 11 bases lying between them. The CDR3 region is CASSLYRAMNTEAFF. CDR3 nucleotides: TGTGCCAGCAGCTTGTACAGGGCCATGAACACTGAAGCTTTCTTT. Full variable domain (missing parts from reference TRBV7-9 and TRBJ1-1): DTGVSQNPRHKITKRGQNVTFRCDPISEHNRLYWYRQTLGQGPEFLTYFQNEAQLEKSRLLSDRFSAERPKGSFSTLEIQRTEQGDSAMYLCASSLYRAMNTEAFFGQGTRLTVV.

The CDR3 here is CASRGTGYNEQFF. DNA for the CDR3: TGTGCCAGCAGAGGGACAGGCTACAATGAGCAGTTCTTC. The V gene is TRBV5-5, the J gene TRBJ2-1; TRBD1 agrees at 8 bases. CDR3 length: 13 amino acids. In germline, CDR1 is SGHKS, CDR2 YYEKEE (reference sequence). J lost 3 bases, V lost 5 bases, and 1 base had no gene match.

This chain uses TRBV11-3 with TRBJ1-4; tentative D call: TRBD1 (6 bases). This CDR3 contains 16 residues. The V gene lost 0 bases and the J gene lost 4 bases, with 12 bases spanning the gap. Germline values: CDR1 SGHNT, CDR2 YENEEA. CDR3 loop: CASSLDGDRRNEKLFF. The CDR3, as DNA: TGTGCCAGCAGCTTAGACGGTGACAGGCGTAATGAAAAACTGTTTTTT.

This chain links TRBV2 with TRBJ1-5, with TRBD1 as a possible D gene (5 bases). V lost 4 bases and J 2 bases, leaving 12 bases between the germline ends. This CDR3 comprises 15 residues. Per germline, CDR1 SNHLY and CDR2 FYNNEI. The CDR3 bases are TGTGCCAGCAGTGCATCGGGGGTTGGCAATCAGCCCCAGCATTTT. It is translated as CASSASGVGNQPQHF.